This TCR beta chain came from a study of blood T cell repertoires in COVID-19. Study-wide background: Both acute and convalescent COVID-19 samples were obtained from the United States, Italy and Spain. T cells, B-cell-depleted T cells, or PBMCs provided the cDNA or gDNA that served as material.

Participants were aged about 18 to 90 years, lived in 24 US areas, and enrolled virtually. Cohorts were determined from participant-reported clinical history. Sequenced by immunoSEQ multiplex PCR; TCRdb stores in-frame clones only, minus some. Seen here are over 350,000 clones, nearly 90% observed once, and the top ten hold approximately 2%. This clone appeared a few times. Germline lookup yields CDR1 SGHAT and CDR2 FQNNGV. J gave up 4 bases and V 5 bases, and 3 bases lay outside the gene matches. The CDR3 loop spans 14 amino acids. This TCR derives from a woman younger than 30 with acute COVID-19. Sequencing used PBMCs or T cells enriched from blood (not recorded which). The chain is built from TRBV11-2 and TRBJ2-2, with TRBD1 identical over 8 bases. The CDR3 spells CASSVQGATGELFF. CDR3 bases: TGTGCCAGCAGCGTCCAGGGGGCCACCGGGGAGCTGTTTTTT. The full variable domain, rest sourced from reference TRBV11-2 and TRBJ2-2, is EAGVAQSPRYKIIEKRQSVAFWCNPISGHATLYWYQQILGQGPKLLIQFQNNGVVDDSQLPKDRFSAERLKGVDSTLKIQPAKLEDSAVYLCASSVQGATGELFFGEGSRLTVL.